The T cell receptor (beta chain) under discussion was sequenced for a study of blood T cell repertoires in COVID-19. Study-level background: From the United States, Italy and Spain came samples of acute and convalescent COVID-19. T cells, B-cell-depleted T cells, or PBMCs provided the cDNA or gDNA that served as material.

In the original workflow: Cell counts per sample came from amplifying reference gene primers. The assay was immunoSEQ multiplex PCR, and TCRdb's table has in-frame clones only and misses some. D and trimming were read from the DNA, whereas the V and J calls and clone size are those reported in that table. The table lists about 100,000 clones, 70% to 90% of them singletons, with about 1.7% in the top ten. The CDR3 runs 15 residues. After removal of 4 bases from V and 4 bases from J, the junction contained 7 bases not matched to a gene. Germline V gene sequence: CDR1 MNHNY, CDR2 SVGAGI (reference sequence).

The sequence was obtained from an elderly man with acute or convalescent COVID-19. This sequence joins TRBV6-6 and TRBJ1-2; 9 positions match TRBD1. Sequencing was performed on peripheral blood. CDR3 nucleotides: TGTGCCAGCAGTTCCTCATCGACAGGGGGCTATGGCTACACCTTC. Protein: CASSSSSTGGYGYTF.